Below, 16 T cell receptor beta chains from the same sample are listed, as sequenced in a study of pediatric ulcerative colitis. Using immunoSEQ multiplex PCR, the repertoire was profiled, and TCRdb retains in-frame clones only, with some absent. The profile covers around 65,000 clones, with around 80% appearing a single time and over 4% taken by the ten largest. Sequenced input: blood. These receptors were taken from a boy between 10 and 17 years old with moderate ulcerative colitis.

The J gene is TRBJ2-3, the V gene TRBV6-1; 7 nucleotides align to TRBD1. The CDR3 runs to 15 residues. CDR1 MNHNS and CDR2 SASEGT come from the germline V gene. With 10 bases clipped from V and 1 base from J, the junction kept 11 bases outside the gene matches. CDR3: CATLRQGGGTDTQYF. The CDR3 bases are TGTGCCACCTTACGACAGGGCGGCGGCACAGATACGCAGTATTTT.

This clone came up once. CDR3 amino acids: CASSFDRNNNEKLFF. The CDR3 coding sequence is TGTGCCAGCAGCTTTGACAGAAATAATAATGAAAAACTGTTTTTT. The V call is TRBV7-6, the J call TRBJ1-4, with D tentatively TRBD1 (5 bases). Trimming took off 3 bases at V and 4 bases at J, with 12 bases between the two ends. Looked up from germline, CDR1 is SGHVS and CDR2 is FNYEAQ. CDR3 length: 15 residues.

The rearrangement links TRBV11-2 to TRBJ2-7; TRBD1 agrees at 7 bases. There are 14 residues in the CDR3. CDR1 SGHAT and CDR2 FQNNGV come from the germline V gene. Unmatched junction bases numbered 7, after V lost 5 bases and J lost 3 bases. DNA for the CDR3: TGTGCCAGCAGCCCAGACAGGGTAGGCTACGAGCAGTACTTC. It codes for CASSPDRVGYEQYF.

This chain joins TRBV5-1 and TRBJ1-4, with TRBD1 as a possible D gene (5 bases). The CDR3 is 13 residues long. Germline CDR1 SGHRS, CDR2 YFSETQ. V dropped 0 bases and J dropped 7 bases, with 7 bases sitting between them. The CDR3 spells CASSLAGPEKLFF. CDR3 bases: TGCGCCAGCAGCTTGGCGGGACCTGAAAAACTGTTTTTT. Using reference TRBV5-1 and TRBJ1-4 for the parts outside the CDR3, the full variable domain is KAGVTQTPRYLIKTRGQQVTLSCSPISGHRSVSWYQQTPGQGLQFLFEYFSETQRNKGNFPGRFSGRQFSNSRSEMNVSTLELGDSALYLCASSLAGPEKLFFGSGTQLSVL.

A few counts support this clone. This sequence joins TRBV5-1 and TRBJ1-4; D is possibly TRBD1 (5 bases). The CDR3 has 14 amino acids. Looked up from germline, CDR1 is SGHRS and CDR2 is YFSETQ. Trimming pared 3 bases from V and 3 bases from J, leaving 9 bases between. CDR3 nucleotide sequence: TGCGCCAGCAGCTCCAGGGATCCTAATGAAAAACTGTTTTTT. Protein product: CASSSRDPNEKLFF.

The V and J genes are TRBV25-1 and TRBJ2-1, with a possible D match to TRBD1 (5 bases). CDR1 is MGHDK, CDR2 SYGVNS, per germline. Trimming took 5 bases from V and 3 from J, leaving 17 bases between them. This CDR3 has 16 residues. The CDR3 protein is CASSLPQGLNYNEQFF. For the CDR3, the DNA is TGTGCCAGCAGTTTGCCCCAGGGATTGAACTACAATGAGCAGTTCTTC.

The J gene is TRBJ2-7, the V gene TRBV5-1; 10 bases map to TRBD2. The CDR3 covers 15 residues. Trimming cost V 0 bases and J 4 bases; bases outside gene matches: 4. Germline CDR1 and CDR2: SGHRS and YFSETQ. The CDR3 DNA is TGCGCCAGCAGCTTGGAGCGGGGGGGCCTGTACGAGCAGTACTTC. It translates to CASSLERGGLYEQYF.

This chain joins TRBV29-1 and TRBJ2-2; weak D call: TRBD2 (6 bases). The CDR3 has 12 amino acids. Germline V lookup: CDR1 SQVTM, CDR2 ANQGSEA. Trimming took off 5 bases at V and 5 bases at J, with 9 bases between the two ends. In DNA form, the CDR3 reads TGCAGCGTTCTTCGGGGGACCGGGGAGCTGTTTTTT. Protein sequence: CSVLRGTGELFF.

V usage is TRBV7-5 and J usage is TRBJ1-1; TRBD1, as called in the table, went unchecked against the DNA. TRBV7-5 is tagged as a pseudogene. The CDR3 has 14 residues. DNA for the CDR3: TGTGTCAGAAGCTTACTGGACAGCAACACTGAAGCTTTCTTT. This translates into CVRSLLDSNTEAFF.

The CDR3 is CASRPGTSNEKLFF. CDR3 coding DNA: TGTGCCAGCAGGCCCGGGACGTCTAATGAAAAACTGTTTTTT. The chain combines TRBV5-4 with TRBJ1-4; D might be TRBD1 (5 bases). The CDR3 runs to 14 residues. The germline gives CDR1 SGHNT, CDR2 YYREEE (reference sequence). V dropped 5 bases and J dropped 3 bases, with 11 bases sitting between them.

The V and J genes are TRBV4-3 and TRBJ1-1, with D hard to call. The CDR3 consists of 11 residues. The ends were cut back, 3 bases at V and 12 bases at J, with 11 bases in the middle. Germline loops: CDR1 LGHNA, CDR2 YSLEER. Here the CDR3 DNA reads TGCGCCAGCAGCCACGGGAGATCCCCTTTCTTT. Its translation is CASSHGRSPFF.

This clone has a handful of counts. The gene calls are TRBV7-3 and TRBJ1-1; 9 bases are a match to TRBD1. CDR1 and CDR2 (germline): SGHTA, FQGTGA. The CDR3 consists of 14 residues. V dropped 5 bases and J dropped 3; count of bases not matched to a gene: 4. This CDR3 is CASSQGTGYTEAFF. The CDR3, as DNA: TGTGCCAGCAGCCAAGGGACAGGGTACACTGAAGCTTTCTTT.

This clone was counted a single time. The V and J genes are TRBV6-1 and TRBJ1-1; the D is unclear. V was trimmed by 6 bases and J by 0 bases, leaving 2 bases between them. Germline-derived CDR1 and CDR2 are MNHNS and SASEGT. CDR3 length equals 11 residues. The CDR3 bases are TGTGCCAGCAGCATGAACACTGAAGCTTTCTTT. Its translation: CASSMNTEAFF.

This clone was found a few times. The V call is TRBV6-1, the J call TRBJ1-5, with D tentatively TRBD1 (6 bases). The CDR3 covers 15 residues. V lost 4 bases, J lost 6 bases, and 16 bases lay in between. Germline assignment: CDR1 MNHNS and CDR2 SASEGT. The CDR3 DNA reads as TGTGCCAGCAGTGCCCCCAGGGGCATGGGTCAGCCCCAGCATTTT. It codes for CASSAPRGMGQPQHF.

The J gene is TRBJ1-5, the V gene TRBV27; D is unclear. Trimming removed 3 bases at V and 2 bases at J, with 8 bases between. The CDR3 sequence is 14 residues long. The germline V gene encodes CDR1 MNHEY and CDR2 SMNVEV (reference sequence). The CDR3 reads CASSLSWGNQPQHF. The CDR3 DNA reads as TGTGCCAGCAGTTTGAGTTGGGGCAATCAGCCCCAGCATTTT.

The chain uses TRBV4-1 and TRBJ2-7; TRBD2 aligns across 9 bases. This CDR3 has 18 residues. With V trimmed by 1 base and J by 2 bases, 12 bases remained unmatched. The V gene's germline CDR1 is MGHRA and CDR2 YSYEKL. CDR3 loop: CASSQGRGVAGGTYEQYF. The CDR3 DNA reads TGCGCCAGCAGCCAAGGTAGGGGGGTGGCGGGAGGGACCTACGAGCAGTACTTC.